The sequence of this T cell receptor beta chain was determined in a study of T cell changes during pregnancy in multiple sclerosis. TCRdb's table, derived via immunoSEQ multiplex PCR, lists solely in-frame clones and lacks some. The table records 40,000 to 45,000 clones, roughly 87% of them present only once. Trimming stripped 3 bases from V and 6 bases from J, with 11 bases between. The germline CDR1 and CDR2 sequences are KGHSH and LQKENI. This CDR3 comprises 13 residues. The source of this sequence is a female donor with multiple sclerosis, enrolled in a pregnancy study. Sequencing used CD4+ T cells from peripheral blood mononuclear cells, obtained in the first trimester of pregnancy. The V gene is TRBV18, the J gene TRBJ1-2; maybe TRBD1 (6 bases). CDR3 in DNA: TGTGCCAGCTCACCCCGGGACACGGATGGCTACACCTTC. Amino acid sequence: CASSPRDTDGYTF.